Presented here are 18 T cell receptor beta chains from one specimen sequenced in a study of Graves' ophthalmopathy and Graves' hyperthyroidism (dated by TCRdb to 2017 to 2018). TCRdb names Illumina HiSeq 2000 as the instrument used. For repertoire sequencing, the TCR beta CDR3 regions were amplified from RNA transcripts. The first round of RT-PCR was done with HTBI primers and the Qiagen OneStep RT-PCR kit, and was followed by a second round of multiplex PCR, then size selection and purification. The public reads were reprocessed in TCRdb via fastp at Q25 and MiXCR, keeping in-frame beta chains. Rows matching on CDR3 protein sequence are summarized as one entry with the most common DNA and genes. Across this sample there are roughly 300,000 distinct CDR3 sequences, with 17% seen only once. In total, the top ten clones hold 10% to 15% of the sample. What was sequenced was peripheral blood. The source is an adult man with Graves' ophthalmopathy.

This clonotype was detected many times. A clone one base away is much larger, so this may be a read error. The chain links TRBV12-3 or TRBV12-4 to TRBJ2-5; unclear D gene. This CDR3 region has 14 residues. DNA of the CDR3: TGTGCCAGCAGTTCGTGGCCGAACCAAGAGGCCCAGTACTTC. This sequence encodes CASSSWPNQEAQYF.

This clonotype showed up many times. The chain has TRBV28 and TRBJ2-7; TRBD1 matches at 7 bases. The J segment lost 3 bases and the V segment lost 6 bases, leaving 5 bases of the junction unmatched. This CDR3 has 13 residues. Germline-derived CDR1 and CDR2 are MDHEN and SYDVKM. The CDR3 spells CASSFNRGYEQYF. DNA for the CDR3: TGTGCCAGCAGCTTTAACAGGGGCTACGAGCAGTACTTC.

This clonotype came up many times. The rearrangement joins TRBV7-9 to TRBJ2-7; D is perhaps TRBD1 or TRBD2 (6 bases each). Between the trimmed V and J ends, which lost 4 bases and 6 bases, there was a span of 13 bases. The germline gives CDR1 SEHNR, CDR2 FQNEAQ (reference sequence). This CDR3 has 13 residues. DNA for the CDR3: TGTGCCAGCAGCTCCTACAGGGACTCCGAGCAGTACTTC. It is translated as CASSSYRDSEQYF.

This clonotype was detected many times. The chain has TRBV28 and TRBJ2-7; the match to TRBD1 covers 9 bases. This CDR3 spans 14 amino acids. V gave up 5 bases and J gave up 4 bases; unmatched junction bases: 6. CDR1 is MDHEN and CDR2 is SYDVKM in the germline V gene. For the CDR3, the DNA is TGTGCCAGCAGTACAGGGGGCATTAGATACGAGCAGTACTTC. Translation: CASSTGGIRYEQYF.

This clonotype was recorded at least ten times. This sequence joins TRBV19 and TRBJ1-5; D is perhaps TRBD1 (5 bases). Germline V CDR1 and CDR2: LNHDA, SQIVND (reference sequence). V was shortened by 7 bases and J by 2 bases, with 6 bases between the two germline ends. This CDR3 is 12 amino acids long. CDR3 loop: CASTQGNQPQHF. The CDR3 coding sequence is TGTGCCAGTACACAGGGCAATCAGCCCCAGCATTTT.

The sample holds many counts of this clonotype. The CDR3 region is CASSRLAGAGQETQYF. The DNA of the CDR3 is TGCGCCAGCAGCCGGCTAGCGGGGGCAGGCCAAGAGACCCAGTACTTC. The J gene is TRBJ2-5, the V gene TRBV4-3, with 10 positions matching TRBD2. The CDR3 is made up of 16 amino acids. V shed 4 bases and J 1 base; nucleotides not matched to a gene: 6. CDR1 and CDR2 (germline): LGHNA, YSLEER.

The chain joins TRBV11-2 to TRBJ2-7; 7 nucleotides agree with TRBD2. The J call may be incorrect, as the DNA end agrees better with TRBJ2-1. The CDR3 is 12 amino acids. CDR1 and CDR2 from the germline V gene are SGHAT and FQNNGV. CDR3 in DNA: TGTGCCAGCATCCCCACTAGCGCCGAGCAGTTCTTC. This translates into CASIPTSAEQFF.

The V and J genes are TRBV7-6 and TRBJ2-7, with 7 nucleotides matching TRBD2. V was pared by 5 bases and J by 6 bases, with 1 base of the junction left unmatched. This CDR3 is 11 amino acids long. Germline loops: CDR1 SGHVS, CDR2 FNYEAQ. In DNA, the CDR3 is TGTGCCAGCAGCAGCGGGGTCGAGCAGTACTTC. Protein sequence: CASSSGVEQYF.

This clonotype was recorded many times. The rearrangement uses TRBV30 and TRBJ1-1; a weak D match, TRBD1 (6 bases). Trimming left V 2 bases short and J 5 bases short, with 15 bases between. Germline V CDR1 and CDR2: GTSNPN, SVGIG (reference sequence). This CDR3 region has 14 residues. As DNA, the CDR3 is TGTGCCTGGAGTTCTGCGGGGGCGGTTACTGAAGCTTTCTTT. It encodes CAWSSAGAVTEAFF.

The J gene is TRBJ2-2, the V gene TRBV6-1; D gene ambiguous. Per the germline V gene, CDR1 is MNHNS and CDR2 is SASEGT. With 6 bases removed from V and 6 bases from J, the gap between germline ends came to 14 bases. The CDR3 contains 14 residues. The CDR3 sequence: CASRGTSLSGELFF. CDR3 in DNA: TGTGCCAGCAGGGGAACTTCGTTGTCCGGGGAGCTGTTTTTT.

This clonotype was observed at least ten times. V usage is TRBV4-2 and J usage is TRBJ2-5; D remains unclear. V was shortened by 0 bases and J by 4 bases, with 12 bases between the two germline ends. Germline V gene sequence: CDR1 LGHNA, CDR2 YNFKEQ. The CDR3 length is 15 residues. This CDR3 reads CASSQDVASRETQYF. CDR3 nucleotide sequence: TGTGCCAGCAGCCAAGATGTAGCTAGTAGAGAGACCCAGTACTTC.

In its sample, this clonotype was seen many times. This chain uses TRBV15 with TRBJ2-7, with TRBD2 matching 8 bases. With V trimmed by 1 base and J by 5 bases, 10 bases remained unmatched. This CDR3 spans 16 amino acids. Germline CDR1 LNHNV, CDR2 YYDKDF (reference sequence). The CDR3 reads CATSRGESGRKNEQYF. The CDR3 bases are TGTGCCACCAGCAGAGGGGAGAGCGGGAGAAAGAACGAGCAGTACTTC. Combining the CDR3 with reference TRBV15 and TRBJ2-7 gives the whole variable domain DAMVIQNPRYQVTQFGKPVTLSCSQTLNHNVMYWYQQKSSQAPKLLFHYYDKDFNNEADTPDNFQSRRPNTSFCFLDIRSPGLGDTAMYLCATSRGESGRKNEQYFGPGTRLTVT.

At least ten counts were recorded for this clonotype. V is TRBV6-5 and J is TRBJ2-2; tentative D call: TRBD1 (6 bases). CDR3 size: 14 residues. V dropped 7 bases and J dropped 1 base, with 10 bases sitting between them. CDR1 is MNHEY, CDR2 SVGAGI, per germline. The CDR3 sequence: CASTRTENTGELFF. CDR3 in DNA: TGTGCCAGCACCAGGACAGAGAACACCGGGGAGCTGTTTTTT.

This clonotype has a count of ten or more. The V call is TRBV2, the J call TRBJ1-2; D is uncertain. The CDR3 is 15 residues long. Germline V gives CDR1 SNHLY, CDR2 FYNNEI. V lost 3 bases, J lost 0 bases, and 11 bases lay in between. CDR3 region: CASSDGVSANYGYTF. The CDR3 DNA reads as TGTGCCAGCAGTGATGGTGTCAGCGCTAACTATGGCTACACCTTC.

The sample holds many counts of this clonotype. V gene TRBV6-5 combines with J gene TRBJ1-5; tentative D call: TRBD1 (6 bases). CDR1 is MNHEY and CDR2 is SVGAGI in the germline V gene. The CDR3 spans 15 residues. V was pared by 6 bases and J by 6 bases, with 18 bases between. The CDR3 coding sequence is TGTGCCAGCAGCTCTGGGGGGGCTGCCTCTCAGCCCCAGCATTTT. It codes for CASSSGGAASQPQHF.

This clonotype was detected ten times or more. The V and J genes are TRBV12-3 or TRBV12-4 and TRBJ2-4, with 7 positions matching TRBD1. The CDR3 runs to 14 residues. The V segment lost 6 bases and the J segment 5 bases; nucleotides outside the gene matches: 7. For the CDR3, the DNA is TGTGCCAGCAGGCCCCGGACAGGACAAAACATTCAGTACTTC. Its translation: CASRPRTGQNIQYF.

This clonotype was detected only once. The chain recombines TRBV30 with TRBJ2-3, with D perhaps matching TRBD1 (6 bases). CDR3 length: 16 amino acids. V lost 2 bases to trimming and J lost 2 bases, with 17 bases between them. In germline, CDR1 is GTSNPN, CDR2 SVGIG (reference sequence). CDR3 loop: CAWSLIQGRTTDTQYF. The CDR3 nucleotides are TGTGCCTGGAGTCTGATACAGGGAAGGACCACAGATACGCAGTATTTT.

V is TRBV20-1 and J is TRBJ2-7, with 8 nucleotides matching TRBD2. The DNA end is a closer match to TRBJ2-5, so the J assignment may be wrong. The CDR3 covers 12 residues. Per germline, CDR1 DFQATT and CDR2 SNEGSKA (reference sequence). The CDR3 reads CSADLAGETQYF. The DNA for the CDR3 is TGCAGTGCTGATCTAGCGGGAGAGACCCAGTACTTC.